Shown below are 2 T cell receptor beta chains from a single sample sequenced in a study of T-cell memory formation after mild COVID-19. TCRdb processed the 5' RACE reads anew with MiXCR; each CDR3 protein has one entry. The sample yields roughly 47,000 distinct CDR3 sequences, under 7.5% seen once. The sample taken for sequencing was PBMCs or a T cell subset sorted from them (not recorded which). The origin of the receptors is a young man who had mild COVID-19 (a few samples of this study predate the infection). Cell type and time point are not known.

The CDR3, as DNA: TGTGCCAGCAGCCCGCAGCCGGTTCTCCTCTACGAGCAGTACGTC. This gives the protein CASSPQPVLLYEQYV. The gene calls are TRBV5-5 and TRBJ2-7; D is unresolved. With 4 bases removed from V and 3 bases from J, the gap between germline ends came to 17 bases. There are 15 residues in the CDR3. CDR1 SGHKS and CDR2 YYEKEE come from the germline V gene (reference sequence).

This clonotype was picked up many times. The germline gene is not matched at one end of the junction; a read error may be the cause. The chain joins TRBV7-7 to TRBJ2-1; a weak D match, TRBD2 (6 bases). Germline V gene data show CDR1 as SSHAT and CDR2 as FNYEAQ (reference sequence). The CDR3 totals 15 residues. The DNA for the CDR3 is TGTGCTAGCAGCCTGAACCGGGACTCGTACAATGAGCAGTTCTTC. It specifies CASSLNRDSYNEQFF.